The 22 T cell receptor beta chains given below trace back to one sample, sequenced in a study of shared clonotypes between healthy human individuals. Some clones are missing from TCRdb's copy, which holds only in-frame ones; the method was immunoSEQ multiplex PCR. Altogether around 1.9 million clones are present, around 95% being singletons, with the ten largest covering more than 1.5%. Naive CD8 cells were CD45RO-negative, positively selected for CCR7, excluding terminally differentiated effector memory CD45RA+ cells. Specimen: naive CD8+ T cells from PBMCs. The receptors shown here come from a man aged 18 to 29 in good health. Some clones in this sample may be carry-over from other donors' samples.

The CDR3, as DNA: TGTGCCAGCAGAGAACTGCCTTCCTCCTACAATGAGCAGTTCTTC. Translated, it gives CASRELPSSYNEQFF. The gene calls are TRBV28 and TRBJ2-1, with no clear D. The V gene lost 6 bases and the J gene lost 0 bases, with 12 bases spanning the gap. CDR1 MDHEN and CDR2 SYDVKM come from the germline V gene. This CDR3 is 15 amino acids long.

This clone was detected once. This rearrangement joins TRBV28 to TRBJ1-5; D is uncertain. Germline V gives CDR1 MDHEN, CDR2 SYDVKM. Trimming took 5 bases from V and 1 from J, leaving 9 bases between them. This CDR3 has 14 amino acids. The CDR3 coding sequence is TGTGCCAGCAGTAGGACGGTAAGCAATCAGCCCCAGCATTTT. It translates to CASSRTVSNQPQHF. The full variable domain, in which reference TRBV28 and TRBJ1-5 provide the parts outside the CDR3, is DVKVTQSSRYLVKRTGEKVFLECVQDMDHENMFWYRQDPGLGLRLIYFSYDVKMKEKGDIPEGYSVSREKKERFSLILESASTNQTSMYLCASSRTVSNQPQHFGDGTRLSIL.

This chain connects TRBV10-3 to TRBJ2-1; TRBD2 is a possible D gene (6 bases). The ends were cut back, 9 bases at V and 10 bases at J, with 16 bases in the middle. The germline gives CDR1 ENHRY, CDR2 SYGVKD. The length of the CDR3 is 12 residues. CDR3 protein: CAITTSQREQFF. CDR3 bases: TGTGCCATTACGACTAGTCAACGGGAGCAGTTCTTC.

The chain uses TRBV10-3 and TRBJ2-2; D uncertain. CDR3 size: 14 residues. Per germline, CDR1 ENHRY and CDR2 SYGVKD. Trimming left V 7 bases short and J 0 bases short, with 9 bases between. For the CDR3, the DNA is TGTGCCATCACCCCAGGCGCGAACACCGGGGAGCTGTTTTTT. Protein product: CAITPGANTGELFF.

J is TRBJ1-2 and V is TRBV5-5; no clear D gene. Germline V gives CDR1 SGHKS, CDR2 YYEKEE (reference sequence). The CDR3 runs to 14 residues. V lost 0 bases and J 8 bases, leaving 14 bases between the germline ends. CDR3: CASSLARARGGYTF. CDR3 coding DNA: TGTGCCAGCAGCTTGGCCCGAGCTCGGGGAGGCTACACCTTC.

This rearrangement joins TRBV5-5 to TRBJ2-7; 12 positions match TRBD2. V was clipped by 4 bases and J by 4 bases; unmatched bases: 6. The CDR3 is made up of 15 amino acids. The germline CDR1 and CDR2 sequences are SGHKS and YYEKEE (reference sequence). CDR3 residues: CASSQASGRAYEQYF. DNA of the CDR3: TGTGCCAGCAGCCAGGCTAGCGGGAGGGCATACGAGCAGTACTTC.

DNA of the CDR3: TGCAGCGTTGAATCTAATCCAGATACGCAGTATTTT. Encoded protein: CSVESNPDTQYF. This chain connects TRBV29-1 to TRBJ2-3; D remains ambiguous. This CDR3 is built from 12 residues. The germline V and J ends were trimmed by 2 bases and 4 bases, with 7 bases remaining between them. CDR1 SQVTM and CDR2 ANQGSEA come from the germline V gene.

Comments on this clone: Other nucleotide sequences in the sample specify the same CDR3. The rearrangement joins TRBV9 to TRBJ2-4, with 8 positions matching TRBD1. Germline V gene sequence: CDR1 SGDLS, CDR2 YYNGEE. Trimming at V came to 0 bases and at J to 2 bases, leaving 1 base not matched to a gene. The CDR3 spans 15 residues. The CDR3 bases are TGTGCCAGCAGCGTAGGGACAGGGCCCAAAAACATTCAGTACTTC. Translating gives CASSVGTGPKNIQYF. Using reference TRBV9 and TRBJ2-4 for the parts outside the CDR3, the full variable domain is DSGVTQTPKHLITATGQRVTLRCSPRSGDLSVYWYQQSLDQGLQFLIQYYNGEERAKGNILERFSAQQFPDLHSELNLSSLELGDSALYFCASSVGTGPKNIQYFGAGTRLSVL.

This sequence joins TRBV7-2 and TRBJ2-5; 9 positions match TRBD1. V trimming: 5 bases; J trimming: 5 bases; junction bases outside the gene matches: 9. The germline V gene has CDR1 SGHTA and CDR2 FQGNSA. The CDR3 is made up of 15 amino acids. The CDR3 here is CASSRGQGVEETQYF. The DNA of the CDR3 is TGTGCCAGCAGCAGGGGACAGGGCGTCGAGGAGACCCAGTACTTC.

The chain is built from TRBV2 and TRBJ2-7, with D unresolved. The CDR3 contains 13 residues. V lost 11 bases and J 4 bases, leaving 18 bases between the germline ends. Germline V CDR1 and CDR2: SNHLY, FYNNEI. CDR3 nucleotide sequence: TGTGCCGCTAGGCCCCCATTGGGGTACGAGCAGTACTTC. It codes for CAARPPLGYEQYF.

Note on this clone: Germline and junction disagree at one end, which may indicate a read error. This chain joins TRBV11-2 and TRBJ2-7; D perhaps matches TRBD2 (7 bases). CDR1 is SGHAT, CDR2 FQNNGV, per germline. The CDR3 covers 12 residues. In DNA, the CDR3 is TGTGCCAGCAGCTTAGATGCCAGGGGAGGGGACTTC. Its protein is CASSLDARGGDF.

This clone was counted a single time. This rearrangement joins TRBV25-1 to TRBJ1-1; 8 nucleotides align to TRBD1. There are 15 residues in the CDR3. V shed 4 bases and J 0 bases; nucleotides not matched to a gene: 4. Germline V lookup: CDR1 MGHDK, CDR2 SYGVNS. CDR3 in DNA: TGTGCCAGCAGTGGGCCAGGGGGCATGAACACTGAAGCTTTCTTT. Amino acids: CASSGPGGMNTEAFF.

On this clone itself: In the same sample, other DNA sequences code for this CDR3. CDR3 DNA sequence: TGTGCCAGCAGCTCCCTAGGGAACACCGGGGAGCTGTTTTTT. Its translation: CASSSLGNTGELFF. V is TRBV7-3 and J is TRBJ2-2; D unclear. Per germline, CDR1 SGHTA and CDR2 FQGTGA. V dropped 4 bases and J dropped 1 base, with 7 bases sitting between them. The CDR3 is 14 amino acids.

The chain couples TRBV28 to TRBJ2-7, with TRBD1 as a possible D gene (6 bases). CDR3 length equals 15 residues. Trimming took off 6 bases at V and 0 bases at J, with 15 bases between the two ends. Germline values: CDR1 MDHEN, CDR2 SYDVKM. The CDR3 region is CASSLTGSSSYEQYF. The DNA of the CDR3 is TGTGCCAGCAGCCTTACAGGGTCTAGCTCCTACGAGCAGTACTTC.

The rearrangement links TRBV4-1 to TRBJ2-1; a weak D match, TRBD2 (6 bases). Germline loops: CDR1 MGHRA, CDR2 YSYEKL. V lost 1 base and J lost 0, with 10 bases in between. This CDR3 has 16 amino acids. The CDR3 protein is CASSQAPSDSYNEQFF. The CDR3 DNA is TGCGCCAGCAGCCAAGCACCTAGCGACTCCTACAATGAGCAGTTCTTC.

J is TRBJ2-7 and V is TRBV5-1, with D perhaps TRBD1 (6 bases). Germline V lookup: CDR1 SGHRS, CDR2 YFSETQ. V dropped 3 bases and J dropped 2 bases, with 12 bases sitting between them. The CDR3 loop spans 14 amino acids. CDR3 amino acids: CASSWGRGAYEQYF. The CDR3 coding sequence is TGCGCCAGCAGCTGGGGCAGGGGCGCCTACGAGCAGTACTTC. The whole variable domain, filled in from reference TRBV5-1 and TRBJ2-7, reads KAGVTQTPRYLIKTRGQQVTLSCSPISGHRSVSWYQQTPGQGLQFLFEYFSETQRNKGNFPGRFSGRQFSNSRSEMNVSTLELGDSALYLCASSWGRGAYEQYFGPGTRLTVT.

In DNA, the CDR3 is TGTGCCAGCAGTTTATTGGGACAGGGGGCTTCAGAGACCCAGTACTTC. Its protein is CASSLLGQGASETQYF. V and J are TRBV27 and TRBJ2-5, with 12 bases that match TRBD1. J was trimmed by 4 bases and V by 1 base; bases with no gene match: 4. CDR3 size: 16 residues. Per germline, CDR1 MNHEY and CDR2 SMNVEV (reference sequence).

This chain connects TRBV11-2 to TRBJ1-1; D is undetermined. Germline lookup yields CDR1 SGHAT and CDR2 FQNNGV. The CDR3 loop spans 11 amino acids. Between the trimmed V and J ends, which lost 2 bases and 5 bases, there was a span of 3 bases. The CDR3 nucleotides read TGTGCCAGCAGCTTACTAACTGAAGCTTTCTTT. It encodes CASSLLTEAFF.

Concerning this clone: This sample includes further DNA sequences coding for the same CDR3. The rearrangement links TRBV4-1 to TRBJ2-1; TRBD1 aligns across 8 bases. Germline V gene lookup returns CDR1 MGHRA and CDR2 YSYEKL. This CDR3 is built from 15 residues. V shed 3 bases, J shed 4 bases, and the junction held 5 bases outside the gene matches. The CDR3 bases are TGCGCCAGCAGCCACTCCGGGACAGGTTACAATGAGCAGTTCTTC. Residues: CASSHSGTGYNEQFF.

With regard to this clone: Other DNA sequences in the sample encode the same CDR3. The CDR3 bases are TGCGCCAGCAGCCAAGGGCGAGGGGAAAAACTGTTTTTT. Amino acids: CASSQGRGEKLFF. The genes are TRBV4-3 and TRBJ1-4; no definite D call. Germline CDR1 reads LGHNA; CDR2 reads YSLEER. The CDR3 spans 13 residues. Trimming took off 1 base at V and 8 bases at J, with 8 bases between the two ends.

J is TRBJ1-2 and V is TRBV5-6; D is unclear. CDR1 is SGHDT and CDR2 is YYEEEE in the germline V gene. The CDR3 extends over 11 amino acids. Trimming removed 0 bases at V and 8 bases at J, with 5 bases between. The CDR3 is CASSLGMGYTF. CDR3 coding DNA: TGTGCCAGCAGCTTGGGTATGGGCTACACCTTC.

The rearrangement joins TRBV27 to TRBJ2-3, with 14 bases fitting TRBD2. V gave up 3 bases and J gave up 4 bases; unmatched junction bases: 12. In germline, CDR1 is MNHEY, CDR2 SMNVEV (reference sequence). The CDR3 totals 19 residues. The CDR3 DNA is TGTGCCAGCAGTTTCACCCTGACTAGCGGGAGGGCCCCATCAGATACGCAGTATTTT. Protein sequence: CASSFTLTSGRAPSDTQYF.